The 15 T cell receptor beta chains given below trace back to one sample, sequenced in a study of CD8 T cells in ankylosing spondylitis. TCRdb passed the 5' RACE reads through MiXCR, listing each CDR3 protein once. This sample has 150,000 to 250,000 distinct CDR3 sequences; 9.5% to 15% occur once, and the top ten carry more than 15%. What was sequenced was blood, either unsorted or a sorted T cell fraction (not recorded which). The origin of the receptors is a male donor with ankylosing spondylitis or in good health (not recorded which).

The chain uses TRBV4-2 and TRBJ2-3; 9 bases are shared with TRBD1. This CDR3 has 15 residues. Germline CDR1 reads LGHNA; CDR2 reads YNFKEQ. The V segment lost 1 base and the J segment 6 bases; nucleotides outside the gene matches: 5. CDR3 sequence (DNA): TGTGCCAGCAGCCAAGGACAGGGGGAAAGCGATACGCAGTATTTT. Amino acids: CASSQGQGESDTQYF.

This clonotype was seen a few times. The chain carries TRBV18 and TRBJ2-7, with 9 positions matching TRBD2. V was clipped by 3 bases and J by 3 bases; unmatched bases: 6. Germline V lookup: CDR1 KGHSH, CDR2 LQKENI. The CDR3 is made up of 15 amino acids. CDR3 bases: TGTGCCAGCTCACCTCCCCCGACTAGCGGCTACGAGCAGTACTTC. Translated, it gives CASSPPPTSGYEQYF.

This chain connects TRBV7-9 to TRBJ2-7; either TRBD1 or TRBD2 may fit D (6 bases each). V dropped 5 bases and J dropped 2 bases, with 16 bases sitting between them. Germline assignment: CDR1 SEHNR and CDR2 FQNEAQ (reference sequence). The CDR3 spans 15 residues. DNA for the CDR3: TGTGCCAGCAGCCAAGGGGGGCTAGCGACCTACGAGCAGTACTTC. The encoded protein is CASSQGGLATYEQYF.

This clonotype was seen a few times. The chain uses TRBV5-1 and TRBJ2-5, with 10 bases that match TRBD1. The ends lost 7 bases at V and 5 bases at J; junction bases unmatched: 11. The germline V gene has CDR1 SGHRS and CDR2 YFSETQ. This CDR3 has 15 residues. Written as DNA, the CDR3 is TGCGCCAGCGGCAACGGACAGGGGGTAATTGAGACCCAGTACTTC. Its protein product is CASGNGQGVIETQYF.

This chain links TRBV7-6 with TRBJ2-5; possibly TRBD1 for D (6 bases). V was trimmed by 5 bases and J by 5 bases, leaving 21 bases between them. Germline lookup yields CDR1 SGHVS and CDR2 FNYEAQ. The CDR3 has 16 residues. The CDR3 reads CASSPVTGFGGETQYF. The CDR3 DNA reads TGTGCCAGCAGCCCAGTTACAGGGTTCGGTGGGGAGACCCAGTACTTC.

The rearrangement uses TRBV13 and TRBJ2-4; D gene uncertain. This CDR3 has 12 residues. The germline CDR1 and CDR2 sequences are PRHDT and FYEKMQ (reference sequence). V was clipped by 2 bases and J by 6 bases, with 5 bases between them. CDR3 loop: CASSLTANIQYF. CDR3 sequence (DNA): TGTGCCAGCAGCTTAACGGCAAACATTCAGTACTTC.

The chain carries TRBV3-1 and TRBJ2-3; 13 bases fit TRBD2. The junction had 14 bases not matched to a gene; V was cut back by 3 bases and J by 2 bases. The germline gives CDR1 LGHDT, CDR2 YNNKEL (reference sequence). The CDR3 covers 20 residues. As DNA, the CDR3 is TGTGCCAGCAGCCAGGTAGGACTAGCGGGAGATTCGGGTGTCACAGATACGCAGTATTTT. Protein sequence: CASSQVGLAGDSGVTDTQYF.

The V call is TRBV29-1, the J call TRBJ2-2; the D is unclear. There are 16 residues in the CDR3. Looked up from germline, CDR1 is SQVTM and CDR2 is ANQGSEA. Trimming stripped 6 bases from V and 1 base from J, with 18 bases between. The CDR3 DNA reads TGCAGCGTCCATGGGCCACCCAATGGGAACACCGGGGAGCTGTTTTTT. This codes for CSVHGPPNGNTGELFF.

The chain combines TRBV5-1 with TRBJ2-7, with TRBD1 as a possible D gene (6 bases). Germline-derived CDR1 and CDR2 are SGHRS and YFSETQ. The CDR3 is made up of 15 amino acids. V lost 0 bases to trimming and J lost 1 base, with 11 bases between them. The CDR3 region is CASSLALGQSYEQYF. CDR3 DNA: TGCGCCAGCAGCTTGGCCCTCGGACAGTCCTACGAGCAGTACTTC. The variable domain in full, with the rest retrieved from reference TRBV5-1 and TRBJ2-7, is KAGVTQTPRYLIKTRGQQVTLSCSPISGHRSVSWYQQTPGQGLQFLFEYFSETQRNKGNFPGRFSGRQFSNSRSEMNVSTLELGDSALYLCASSLALGQSYEQYFGPGTRLTVT.

The rearrangement joins TRBV29-1 to TRBJ1-1; no firm D call. The CDR3 spans 12 residues. The germline gives CDR1 SQVTM, CDR2 ANQGSEA. V lost 4 bases, J lost 1 base, and 7 bases lay in between. The CDR3 sequence is CSVGAANTEAFF. CDR3 sequence (DNA): TGCAGCGTTGGGGCAGCGAACACTGAAGCTTTCTTT.

This chain uses TRBV20-1 with TRBJ2-4; 12 bases agree with TRBD2. The CDR3 sequence is 16 residues long. J was trimmed by 3 bases and V by 3 bases; bases with no gene match: 6. Germline CDR1 reads DFQATT; CDR2 reads SNEGSKA (reference sequence). CDR3 in DNA: TGCAGTGCTAGGCTAGCGGGGGGGCAGAGCAAAAACATTCAGTACTTC. Its translation: CSARLAGGQSKNIQYF.

This clonotype was seen a handful of times. The chain joins TRBV20-1 to TRBJ2-3; 7 bases align to TRBD1. Looked up from germline, CDR1 is DFQATT and CDR2 is SNEGSKA (reference sequence). The CDR3 is 14 amino acids. Trimming took 5 bases from V and 5 from J; bases not matched to a gene: 10. This CDR3 is CSAGQVGAGDTQYF. CDR3 DNA sequence: TGCAGTGCTGGACAGGTAGGGGCCGGAGATACGCAGTATTTT.

This clonotype was recorded many times. The J gene is TRBJ2-7, the V gene TRBV12-3 or TRBV12-4; D ambiguous. Between the trimmed V and J ends, which lost 8 bases and 4 bases, there was a span of 18 bases. The CDR3 loop spans 14 amino acids. This CDR3 is CASSLAPLSYEQYF. DNA for the CDR3: TGTGCCAGCTCCCTGGCGCCTTTATCATACGAGCAGTACTTC.

This clonotype has more than one count but fewer than ten. V and J are TRBV3-1 and TRBJ2-1, with D unclear. CDR1 LGHDT and CDR2 YNNKEL come from the germline V gene (reference sequence). Trimming removed 1 base from V and 8 bases from J, with 3 bases in between. The CDR3 consists of 11 residues. The CDR3 reads CASSQGHEQFF. The CDR3 nucleotides are TGTGCCAGCAGCCAAGGCCATGAGCAGTTCTTC.

The table lists this clonotype with a few counts. The CDR3 DNA follows: TGCAGTGCTAGTTGGGAGGGCACAGATACGCAGTATTTT. As protein: CSASWEGTDTQYF. The J gene is TRBJ2-3, the V gene TRBV20-1; tentative D call: TRBD2 (6 bases). Trimming removed 3 bases from V and 1 base from J, with 8 bases in between. The germline V gene has CDR1 DFQATT and CDR2 SNEGSKA (reference sequence). The CDR3 consists of 13 residues.